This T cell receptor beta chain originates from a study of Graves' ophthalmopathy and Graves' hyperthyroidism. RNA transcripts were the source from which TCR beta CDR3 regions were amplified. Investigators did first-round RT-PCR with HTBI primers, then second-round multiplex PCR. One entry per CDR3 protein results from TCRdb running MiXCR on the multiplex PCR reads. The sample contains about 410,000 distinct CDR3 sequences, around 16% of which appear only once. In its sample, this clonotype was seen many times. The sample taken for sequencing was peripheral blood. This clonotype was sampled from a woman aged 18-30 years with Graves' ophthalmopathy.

The CDR3: CASITADMNTEAFF. CDR3 DNA sequence: TGTGCCAGCATAACTGCAGACATGAACACTGAAGCTTTCTTT. The chain combines TRBV25-1 with TRBJ1-1; D is undetermined. V was clipped by 7 bases and J by 0 bases, with 12 bases between them. The germline gives CDR1 MGHDK, CDR2 SYGVNS. The CDR3 sequence is 14 residues long.